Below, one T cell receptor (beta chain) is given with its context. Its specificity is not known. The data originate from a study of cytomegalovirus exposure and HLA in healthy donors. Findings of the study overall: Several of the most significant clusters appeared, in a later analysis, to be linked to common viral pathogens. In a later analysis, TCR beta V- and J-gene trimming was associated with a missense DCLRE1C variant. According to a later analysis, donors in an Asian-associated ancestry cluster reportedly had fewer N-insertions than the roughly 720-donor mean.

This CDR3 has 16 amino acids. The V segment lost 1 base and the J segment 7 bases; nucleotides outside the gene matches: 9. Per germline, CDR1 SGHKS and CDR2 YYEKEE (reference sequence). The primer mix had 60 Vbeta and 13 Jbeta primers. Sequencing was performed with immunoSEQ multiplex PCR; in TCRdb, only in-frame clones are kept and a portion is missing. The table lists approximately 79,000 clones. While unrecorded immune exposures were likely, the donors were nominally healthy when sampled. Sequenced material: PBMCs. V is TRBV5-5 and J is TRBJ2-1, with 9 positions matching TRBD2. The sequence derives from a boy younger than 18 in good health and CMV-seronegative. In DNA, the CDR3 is TGTGCCAGCAGCTTGATGGCGGGGGGGCGATCGAATGAGCAGTTCTTC. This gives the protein CASSLMAGGRSNEQFF.